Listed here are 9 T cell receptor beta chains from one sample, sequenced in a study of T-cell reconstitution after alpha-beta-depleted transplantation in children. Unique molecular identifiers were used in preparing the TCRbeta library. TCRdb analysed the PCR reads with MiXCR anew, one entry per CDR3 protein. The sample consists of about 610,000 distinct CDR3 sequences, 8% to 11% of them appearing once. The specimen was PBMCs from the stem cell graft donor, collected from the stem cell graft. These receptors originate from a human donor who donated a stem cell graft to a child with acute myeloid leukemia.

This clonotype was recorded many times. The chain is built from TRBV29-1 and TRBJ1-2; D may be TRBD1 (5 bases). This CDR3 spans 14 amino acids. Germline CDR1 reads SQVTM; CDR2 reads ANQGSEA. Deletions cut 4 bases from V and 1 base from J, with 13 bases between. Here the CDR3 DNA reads TGCAGCGTTGTATCCGGGGGAAGTAACTATGGCTACACCTTC. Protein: CSVVSGGSNYGYTF.

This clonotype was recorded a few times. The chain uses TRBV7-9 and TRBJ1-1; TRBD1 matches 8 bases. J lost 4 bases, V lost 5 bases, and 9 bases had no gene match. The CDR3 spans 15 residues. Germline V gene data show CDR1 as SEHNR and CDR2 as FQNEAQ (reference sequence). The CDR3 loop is CASSRHRGLGTEAFF. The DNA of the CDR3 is TGTGCCAGCAGCAGGCACAGGGGGTTAGGCACTGAAGCTTTCTTT.

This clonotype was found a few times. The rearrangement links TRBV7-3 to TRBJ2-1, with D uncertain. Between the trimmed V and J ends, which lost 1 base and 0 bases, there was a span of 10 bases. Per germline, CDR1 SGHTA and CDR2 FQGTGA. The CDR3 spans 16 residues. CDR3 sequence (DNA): TGTGCCAGCAGCTTAAGGACCGGTAGCTCCTACAATGAGCAGTTCTTC. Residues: CASSLRTGSSYNEQFF.

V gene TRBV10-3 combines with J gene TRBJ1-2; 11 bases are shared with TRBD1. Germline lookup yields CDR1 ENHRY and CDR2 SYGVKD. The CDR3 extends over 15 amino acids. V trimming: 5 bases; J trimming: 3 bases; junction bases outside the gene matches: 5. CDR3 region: CAISSPGQGDYGYTF. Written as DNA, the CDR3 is TGTGCCATCAGTTCTCCGGGACAGGGGGACTATGGCTACACCTTC.

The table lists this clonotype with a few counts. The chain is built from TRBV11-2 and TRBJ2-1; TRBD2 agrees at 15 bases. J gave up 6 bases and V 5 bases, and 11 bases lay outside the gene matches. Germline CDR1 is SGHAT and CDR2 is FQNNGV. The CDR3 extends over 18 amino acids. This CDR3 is CASSRPRGLAGGGNEQFF. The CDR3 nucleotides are TGTGCCAGCAGCCGCCCCAGGGGACTAGCGGGAGGCGGCAATGAGCAGTTCTTC.

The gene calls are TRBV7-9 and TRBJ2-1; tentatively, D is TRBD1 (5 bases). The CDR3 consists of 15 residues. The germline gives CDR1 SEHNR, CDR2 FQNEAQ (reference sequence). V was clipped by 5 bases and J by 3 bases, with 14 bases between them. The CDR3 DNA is TGTGCCAGCAGCCATTGGCAGGGCGACTACAATGAGCAGTTCTTC. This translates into CASSHWQGDYNEQFF.

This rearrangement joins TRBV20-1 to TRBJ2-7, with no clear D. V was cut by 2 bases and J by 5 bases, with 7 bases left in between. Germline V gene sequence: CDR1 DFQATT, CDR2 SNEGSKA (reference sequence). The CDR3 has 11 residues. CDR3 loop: CSARIGHEQYF. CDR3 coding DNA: TGCAGTGCTAGAATAGGGCACGAGCAGTACTTC.

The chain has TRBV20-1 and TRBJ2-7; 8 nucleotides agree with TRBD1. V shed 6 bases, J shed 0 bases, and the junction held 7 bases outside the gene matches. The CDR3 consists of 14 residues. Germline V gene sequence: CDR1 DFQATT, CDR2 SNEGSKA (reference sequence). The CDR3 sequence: CSAIWTGSSYEQYF. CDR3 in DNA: TGCAGTGCGATATGGACAGGGTCCTCCTACGAGCAGTACTTC.

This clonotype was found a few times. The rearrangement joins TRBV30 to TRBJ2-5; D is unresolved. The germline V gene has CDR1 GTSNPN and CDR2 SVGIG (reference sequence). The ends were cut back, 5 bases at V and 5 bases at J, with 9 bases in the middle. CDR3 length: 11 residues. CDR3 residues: CAWVVGETQYF. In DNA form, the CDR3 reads TGTGCCTGGGTGGTTGGGGAGACCCAGTACTTC.